These T cell receptor beta chains were read from a single sample in a study of T cell responses to AZD1222 COVID-19 vaccine. Method: immunoSEQ multiplex PCR; TCRdb's copy keeps in-frame clones and lacks some. This sample has 90,000 to 120,000 clones, with 85% to 90% found just once. The sample was peripheral blood, taken on day 0 of AZD1222 vaccination. The receptor set was obtained from an adult in good health. Both conserved end residues are part of each CDR3. D genes are given only for firm matches. Not every row has a clone size; where given, it reads once, few, many or a size class.

DNA: TGTGCCAGCTCACCAGAAGGGAACACTGAAGCTTTCTTT; CDR3: CASSPEGNTEAFF; size: .; D: .; J: TRBJ1-1; V: TRBV18
DNA: .; CDR3: CASSFGEGQHGNSPLHF; size: .; D: .; J: TRBJ1-6; V: TRBV5-1
DNA: TGTGCCAGCAGCGTCTCTGGGGCCAACGTCCTGACTTTC; CDR3: CASSVSGANVLTF; size: .; D: .; J: TRBJ2-6; V: TRBV28
DNA: TGTGCCAGCAGCTTAAGGCGGTCAGCTAACTATGGCTACACCTTC; CDR3: CASSLRRSANYGYTF; size: .; D: .; J: TRBJ1-2; V: TRBV7-2
DNA: TGCGCCAGCAGCCAAAGAGGGGGCACAGATACGCAGTATTTT; CDR3: CASSQRGGTDTQYF; size: .; D: .; J: TRBJ2-3; V: TRBV4-1
DNA: TGTGCCAGCACCTTAGTGTCGGGGGTGGAATACAATGAGCAGTTCTTC; CDR3: CASTLVSGVEYNEQFF; size: .; D: .; J: TRBJ2-1; V: TRBV7-9
DNA: TGTGCCAGCAGGGGTACAGGGGGAATGGCACCCCTCCACTTT; CDR3: CASRGTGGMAPLHF; size: .; D: TRBD1; J: TRBJ1-6; V: TRBV6-5
DNA: TGTGCCACCAGCCTCAGGGCGGCGACCGGGGAGCTGTTTTTT; CDR3: CATSLRAATGELFF; size: .; D: .; J: TRBJ2-2; V: TRBV15
DNA: TGTGCCAGCAGTCCGACAGGTGGTCAGCCCCAGCATTTT; CDR3: CASSPTGGQPQHF; size: .; D: .; J: TRBJ1-5; V: TRBV6-2/TRBV6-3
DNA: TGTGCTAGTGGTATAGGACAGCTTAATTCACCCCTCCACTTT; CDR3: CASGIGQLNSPLHF; size: .; D: .; J: TRBJ1-6; V: TRBV12-5
DNA: TGCGCCAGCAGTGAGTCGATCGGGGCGTCATACAATGAGCAGTTCTTC; CDR3: CASSESIGASYNEQFF; size: .; D: .; J: TRBJ2-1; V: TRBV10-1
DNA: TGCGCCAGCAGTGGTAGGGTAGCTGGGGCCAACGTCCTGACTTTC; CDR3: CASSGRVAGANVLTF; size: once; D: .; J: TRBJ2-6; V: TRBV10-2
DNA: TGTGCCAGTAGTATCGGCAGGGTGGGGAATGAGCAGTTCTTC; CDR3: CASSIGRVGNEQFF; size: .; D: .; J: TRBJ2-1; V: TRBV19
DNA: TGTGCCAGCAGCCCCGTAGGAGCGGGAGGGTGGTATGAGCAGTTCTTC; CDR3: CASSPVGAGGWYEQFF; size: .; D: TRBD2; J: TRBJ2-1; V: TRBV9
DNA: TGTGCCAGCTCACCAGGGTTGGCCCAGAGGGAGACCCAGTACTTC; CDR3: CASSPGLAQRETQYF; size: .; D: .; J: TRBJ2-5; V: TRBV18
DNA: TGTGCCAGCAGTACCGAGGAGACCCAGTACTTC; CDR3: CASSTEETQYF; size: .; D: .; J: TRBJ2-5; V: TRBV28
DNA: TGCGCCAGCAGTGAGTCGAGTATTGAAGCTTTCTTT; CDR3: CASSESSIEAFF; size: .; D: .; J: TRBJ1-1; V: TRBV10-1
DNA: TGTGCCAGCAGGAACCAGGGCCGGGTAGAAGCTTTCTTT; CDR3: CASRNQGRVEAFF; size: .; D: .; J: TRBJ1-1; V: TRBV6-5
DNA: TGTGCCAGTTATACAGGGGGCTATAGCAATCAGCCCCAGCATTTT; CDR3: CASYTGGYSNQPQHF; size: .; D: TRBD1; J: TRBJ1-5; V: TRBV19
DNA: TGTGCCAGCAGCCCCAGTCCAATGCGGTTCCACGAGCAGTACTTC; CDR3: CASSPSPMRFHEQYF; size: .; D: .; J: TRBJ2-7; V: TRBV5-4
DNA: TGTGCCAGCAGCCAAAGGTGGGGGGATAATTCACCCCTCCACTTT; CDR3: CASSQRWGDNSPLHF; size: few; D: .; J: TRBJ1-6; V: TRBV9
DNA: TGTGCCAGCATAGGGGCTAGCGGGTGGGGTGAGCAGTTCTTC; CDR3: CASIGASGWGEQFF; size: .; D: TRBD2; J: TRBJ2-1; V: TRBV2
DNA: TGTGCCAGCAGCCCAGACTCCTCCTCCTACGAGCAGTACTTC; CDR3: CASSPDSSSYEQYF; size: .; D: .; J: TRBJ2-7; V: TRBV5-4
DNA: TGTGCCAGCAGTTACCGGGCCTCCGGGTACGAGCAGTACTTC; CDR3: CASSYRASGYEQYF; size: .; D: .; J: TRBJ2-7; V: TRBV6-5
DNA: TGTGCCAGCAGTTACTTCAAGAGTTCCCAAGAGACCCAGTACTTC; CDR3: CASSYFKSSQETQYF; size: .; D: .; J: TRBJ2-5; V: TRBV6-2/TRBV6-3
DNA: TGTGCCAGCAGCTTAGCAGGGGGCTTTCAGCCCCAGCATTTT; CDR3: CASSLAGGFQPQHF; size: .; D: TRBD1; J: TRBJ1-5; V: TRBV7-9
DNA: TGTGCCAGCAGTGAAGCGGCAGACAGGGCACCCGTTCAGTTCTTC; CDR3: CASSEAADRAPVQFF; size: .; D: TRBD1; J: TRBJ2-1; V: TRBV2
DNA: TGCGCCAGCAGCTTGGTCGGGGGAGGCACTGAAGCTTTCTTT; CDR3: CASSLVGGGTEAFF; size: .; D: .; J: TRBJ1-1; V: TRBV5-1
DNA: TGTGCCAGCTCACCACCAGGGGACCCCTACGAGCAGTACTTC; CDR3: CASSPPGDPYEQYF; size: .; D: .; J: TRBJ2-7; V: TRBV18
DNA: TGTGCCAGCAGCCAACGGGTAACTAGCACAGATACGCAGTATTTT; CDR3: CASSQRVTSTDTQYF; size: .; D: .; J: TRBJ2-3; V: TRBV7-6
DNA: TGTGCCAGCCTAGCGGGAGGGCATTACGAGCAGTACTTC; CDR3: CASLAGGHYEQYF; size: .; D: TRBD2; J: TRBJ2-7; V: TRBV28
DNA: TGCAGCGGCGGACTAAGTTACTACAATGAGCAGTTCTTC; CDR3: CSGGLSYYNEQFF; size: .; D: .; J: TRBJ2-1; V: TRBV29-1
DNA: TGTGCCAGCCAGATTGAGACAGGGATTCAGCCCCAGCATTTT; CDR3: CASQIETGIQPQHF; size: .; D: TRBD1; J: TRBJ1-5; V: TRBV6-6
DNA: TGTGCCAGCAGCTTCGGGGGAAAGGGTAATGAAAAACTGTTTTTT; CDR3: CASSFGGKGNEKLFF; size: .; D: .; J: TRBJ1-4; V: TRBV11-2
DNA: TGTGCCAGCAGTTCCGGGGGACAGAATAAACGGGGCTACACCTTC; CDR3: CASSSGGQNKRGYTF; size: .; D: TRBD1; J: TRBJ1-2; V: TRBV28
DNA: TGTGCCAGCATCGAAGGTCGGAGCGAGTGGAATTCACCCCTCCACTTT; CDR3: CASIEGRSEWNSPLHF; size: .; D: .; J: TRBJ1-6; V: TRBV2
DNA: TGTGCCAGCAGTTACTCCCGGACAGGGACTGAAGCTTTCTTT; CDR3: CASSYSRTGTEAFF; size: .; D: TRBD1; J: TRBJ1-1; V: TRBV6-5
DNA: TGTGCCAGCAGCCAGAATGGGCAGGGACGTGGCTACACCTTC; CDR3: CASSQNGQGRGYTF; size: once; D: .; J: TRBJ1-2; V: TRBV14
DNA: TGTGCCAGCAGTGAAATTCGGGGTTCCTCGGACACCGGGGAGCTGTTTTTT; CDR3: CASSEIRGSSDTGELFF; size: .; D: .; J: TRBJ2-2; V: TRBV6-1
DNA: TGTGCCAGACCCGACAGAACCGGGGAGCTGTTTTTT; CDR3: CARPDRTGELFF; size: .; D: .; J: TRBJ2-2; V: TRBV12-3/TRBV12-4
DNA: TGCAGTTCGACAGCAAACACTGAAGCTTTCTTT; CDR3: CSSTANTEAFF; size: .; D: .; J: TRBJ1-1; V: TRBV20-1
DNA: TGTGCCAGCAGTGATCAGGGAGGAGCCGATACGCAGTATTTT; CDR3: CASSDQGGADTQYF; size: few; D: .; J: TRBJ2-3; V: TRBV6-4
DNA: TGTGCCAGCAGTGAAGGGACAGCTAATAATGAAAAACTGTTTTTT; CDR3: CASSEGTANNEKLFF; size: .; D: .; J: TRBJ1-4; V: TRBV6-1
DNA: TGTGCCAGCAGTGAAGGCAGGACAGACCTCTATGGCTACACCTTC; CDR3: CASSEGRTDLYGYTF; size: .; D: .; J: TRBJ1-2; V: TRBV6-1
DNA: TGTGCCACCAGCAGCCGGGCATCAGGGGAAAAACTGTTTTTT; CDR3: CATSSRASGEKLFF; size: .; D: .; J: TRBJ1-4; V: TRBV15
DNA: TGTGCCAGCCAACGTACGGCTAGCGGGATACAAGAGACCCAGTACTTC; CDR3: CASQRTASGIQETQYF; size: .; D: TRBD2; J: TRBJ2-5; V: TRBV13
DNA: TGTGCCAGCAGTGAAATGGGCAGCTCCCTTGAAGCTTTCTTT; CDR3: CASSEMGSSLEAFF; size: .; D: .; J: TRBJ1-1; V: TRBV2
DNA: TGTGCCAGCAGCCGGACAGGGGGGGATGGCTACACCTTC; CDR3: CASSRTGGDGYTF; size: .; D: TRBD1; J: TRBJ1-2; V: TRBV7-9
DNA: TGTGCCAGCAGTTACTTGACTAGCGGGAGCCGGGAGCTGTTTTTT; CDR3: CASSYLTSGSRELFF; size: .; D: TRBD2; J: TRBJ2-2; V: TRBV27
DNA: TGTGCCAGCAGCTCGGACAGGGAGGGCGAGCAGTACTTC; CDR3: CASSSDREGEQYF; size: .; D: .; J: TRBJ2-7; V: TRBV7-8
DNA: TGTGCCAGCAGCCAAGACAGGGCCCTCAATGAGCAGTTCTTC; CDR3: CASSQDRALNEQFF; size: once; D: .; J: TRBJ2-1; V: TRBV3-1/TRBV3-2
DNA: TGCAGCGTGCCGGTTGGGGGTCGCGAGCAGTACTTC; CDR3: CSVPVGGREQYF; size: many; D: .; J: TRBJ2-7; V: TRBV29-1
DNA: TGTGCCAGCAGGCCAGGGCGAAATAATTCACCCCTCCACTTT; CDR3: CASRPGRNNSPLHF; size: .; D: .; J: TRBJ1-6; V: TRBV6-5
DNA: TGTGCCAGCAGCTTGGGGACTAGCGGGGGTTCCTACAATGAGCAGTTCTTC; CDR3: CASSLGTSGGSYNEQFF; size: .; D: TRBD2; J: TRBJ2-1; V: TRBV7-9